This paragraph covers one TCR beta chain sequence. The CDR3 spans 16 residues. CDR1 and CDR2 from the germline V gene are MNHEY and SMNVEV (reference sequence). Germline trimming cut 3 bases from V and 4 bases from J; bases unmatched to any gene: 11. The assay was immunoSEQ multiplex PCR, and TCRdb's table has in-frame clones only and misses some. The sample yields tens of thousands of clones, roughly 90% seen once. This entry comes from a study of T cell changes during pregnancy in multiple sclerosis. The rearrangement links TRBV27 to TRBJ1-2, with 7 bases identical to TRBD1. The TCR originated in a female donor in good health, enrolled as a control in a pregnancy study. The sequencing used peripheral blood, collected after pregnancy. CDR3 coding DNA: TGTGCCAGCAGTTTGGGGGACAGACAGAGCTCCTATGGCTACACCTTC. Translating gives CASSLGDRQSSYGYTF.